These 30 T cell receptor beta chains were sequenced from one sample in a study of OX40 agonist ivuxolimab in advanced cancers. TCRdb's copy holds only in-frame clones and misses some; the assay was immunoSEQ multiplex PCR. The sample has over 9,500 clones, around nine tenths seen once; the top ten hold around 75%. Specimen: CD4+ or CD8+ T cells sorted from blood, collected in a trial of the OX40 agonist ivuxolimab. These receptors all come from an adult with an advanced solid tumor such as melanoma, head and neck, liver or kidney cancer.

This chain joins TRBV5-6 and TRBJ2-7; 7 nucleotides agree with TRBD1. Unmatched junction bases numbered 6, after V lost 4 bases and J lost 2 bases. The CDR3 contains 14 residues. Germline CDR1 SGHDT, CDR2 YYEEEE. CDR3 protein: CASSHRGTAYEQYF. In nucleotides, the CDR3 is TGTGCCAGCAGCCACCGAGGGACAGCCTACGAGCAGTACTTC.

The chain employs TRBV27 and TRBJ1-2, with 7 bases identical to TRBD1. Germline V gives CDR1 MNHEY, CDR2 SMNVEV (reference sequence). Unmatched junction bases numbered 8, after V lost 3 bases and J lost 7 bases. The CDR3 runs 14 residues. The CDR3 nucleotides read TGTGCCAGCAGTTTCCAGGGAGGGGGCTCTGGCTACACCTTC. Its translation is CASSFQGGGSGYTF.

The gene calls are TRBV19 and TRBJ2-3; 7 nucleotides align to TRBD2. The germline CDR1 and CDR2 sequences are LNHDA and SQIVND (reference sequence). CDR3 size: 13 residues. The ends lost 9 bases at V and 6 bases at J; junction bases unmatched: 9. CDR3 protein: CASGTTYTDTQYF. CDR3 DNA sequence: TGTGCCAGCGGGACTACCTACACGGATACGCAGTATTTT.

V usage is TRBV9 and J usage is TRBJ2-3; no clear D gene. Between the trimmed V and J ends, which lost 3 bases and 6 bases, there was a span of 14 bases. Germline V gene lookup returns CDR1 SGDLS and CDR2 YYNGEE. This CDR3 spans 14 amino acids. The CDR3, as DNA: TGTGCCAGCAGCGGCGCAAGTGGGTGGGATACGCAGTATTTT. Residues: CASSGASGWDTQYF.

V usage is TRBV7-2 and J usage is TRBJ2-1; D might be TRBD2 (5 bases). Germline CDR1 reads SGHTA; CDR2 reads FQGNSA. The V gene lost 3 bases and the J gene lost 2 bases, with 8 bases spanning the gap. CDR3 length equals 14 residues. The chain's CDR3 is CASSFLSAYNEQFF. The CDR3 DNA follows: TGTGCCAGCAGCTTCCTTAGCGCCTACAATGAGCAGTTCTTC.

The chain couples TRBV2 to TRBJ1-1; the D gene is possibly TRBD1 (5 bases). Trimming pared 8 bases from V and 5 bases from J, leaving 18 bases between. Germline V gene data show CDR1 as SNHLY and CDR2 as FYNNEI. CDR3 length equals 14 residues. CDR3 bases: TGTGCCAGCTCGGGGCCCACGGTAGGAACTGAAGCTTTCTTT. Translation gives CASSGPTVGTEAFF.

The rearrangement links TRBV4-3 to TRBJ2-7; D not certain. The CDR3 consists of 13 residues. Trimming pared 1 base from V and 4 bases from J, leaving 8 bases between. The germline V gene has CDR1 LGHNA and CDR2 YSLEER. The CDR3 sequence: CASSQGASYEQYF. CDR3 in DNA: TGCGCCAGCAGCCAAGGGGCGTCATACGAGCAGTACTTC.

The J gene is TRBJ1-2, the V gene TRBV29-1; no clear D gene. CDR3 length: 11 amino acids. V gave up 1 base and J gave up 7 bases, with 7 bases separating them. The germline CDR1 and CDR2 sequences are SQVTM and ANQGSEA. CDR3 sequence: CSVEGQGGYTF. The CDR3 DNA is TGCAGCGTTGAAGGGCAAGGTGGCTACACCTTC. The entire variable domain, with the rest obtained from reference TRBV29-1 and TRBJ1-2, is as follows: SAVISQKPSRDICQRGTSLTIQCQVDSQVTMMFWYRQQPGQSLTLIATANQGSEATYESGFVIDKFPISRPNLTFSTLTVSNMSPEDSSIYLCSVEGQGGYTFGSGTRLTVV.

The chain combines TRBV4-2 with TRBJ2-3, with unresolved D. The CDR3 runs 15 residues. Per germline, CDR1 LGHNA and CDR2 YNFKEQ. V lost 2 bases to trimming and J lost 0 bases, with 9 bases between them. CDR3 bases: TGTGCCAGCAGCCAAATTTTAGACAGCACAGATACGCAGTATTTT. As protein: CASSQILDSTDTQYF.

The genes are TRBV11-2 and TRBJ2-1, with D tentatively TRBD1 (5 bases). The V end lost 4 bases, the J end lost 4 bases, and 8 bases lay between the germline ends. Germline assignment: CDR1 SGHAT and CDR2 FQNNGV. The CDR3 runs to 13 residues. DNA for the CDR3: TGTGCCAGCAGCTCCGGACATTACAATGAGCAGTTCTTC. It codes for CASSSGHYNEQFF.

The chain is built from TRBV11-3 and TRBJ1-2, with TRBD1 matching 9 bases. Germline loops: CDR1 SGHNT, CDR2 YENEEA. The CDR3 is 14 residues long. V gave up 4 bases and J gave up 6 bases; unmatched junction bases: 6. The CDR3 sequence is CASSSTGGANGYTF. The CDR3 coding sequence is TGTGCCAGCAGCTCTACAGGGGGCGCGAATGGCTACACCTTC.

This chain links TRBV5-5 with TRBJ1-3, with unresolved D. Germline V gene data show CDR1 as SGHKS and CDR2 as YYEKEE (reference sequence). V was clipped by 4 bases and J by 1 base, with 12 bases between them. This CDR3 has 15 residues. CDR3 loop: CASSPTWGSGNTIYF. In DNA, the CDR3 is TGTGCCAGCAGCCCGACGTGGGGATCTGGAAACACCATATATTTT.

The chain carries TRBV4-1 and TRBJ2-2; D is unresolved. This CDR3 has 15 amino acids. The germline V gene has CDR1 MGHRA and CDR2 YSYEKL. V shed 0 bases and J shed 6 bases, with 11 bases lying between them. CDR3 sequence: CASSQDVGLPGELFF. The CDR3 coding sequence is TGCGCCAGCAGCCAAGATGTGGGCTTGCCCGGGGAGCTGTTTTTT.

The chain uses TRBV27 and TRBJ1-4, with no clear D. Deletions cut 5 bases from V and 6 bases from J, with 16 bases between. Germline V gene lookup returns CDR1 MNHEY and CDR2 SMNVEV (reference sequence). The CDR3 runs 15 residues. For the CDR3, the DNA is TGTGCCAGCAGTCCCAGCCCATTGGAGGATGAAAAACTGTTTTTT. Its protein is CASSPSPLEDEKLFF.

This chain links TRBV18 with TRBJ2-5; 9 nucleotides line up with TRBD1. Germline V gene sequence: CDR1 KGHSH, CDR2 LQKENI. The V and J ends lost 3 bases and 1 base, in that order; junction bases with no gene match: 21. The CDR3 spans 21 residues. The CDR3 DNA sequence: TGTGCCAGCTCACCGGGAAAGCGGGGACAGGGAAGCACGGGTTCCCAAGAGACCCAGTACTTC. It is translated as CASSPGKRGQGSTGSQETQYF.

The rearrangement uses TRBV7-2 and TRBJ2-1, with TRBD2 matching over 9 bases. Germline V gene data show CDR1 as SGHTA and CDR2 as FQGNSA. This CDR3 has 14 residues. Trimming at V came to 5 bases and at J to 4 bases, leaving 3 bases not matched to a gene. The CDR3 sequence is CASSPAGGYNEQFF. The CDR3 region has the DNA TGTGCCAGCAGCCCGGCGGGGGGGTACAATGAGCAGTTCTTC.

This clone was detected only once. The DNA for the CDR3 is TGTGCCAGCAGCGTAGACAGGGAAGGAAACACCATATATTTT. Amino acid sequence: CASSVDREGNTIYF. V gene TRBV9 combines with J gene TRBJ1-3, with a tentative D call TRBD1 (6 bases). There are 14 residues in the CDR3. Trimming shortened V by 0 bases and J by 4 bases, and 8 bases separated the two germline ends. Germline V gene sequence: CDR1 SGDLS, CDR2 YYNGEE.

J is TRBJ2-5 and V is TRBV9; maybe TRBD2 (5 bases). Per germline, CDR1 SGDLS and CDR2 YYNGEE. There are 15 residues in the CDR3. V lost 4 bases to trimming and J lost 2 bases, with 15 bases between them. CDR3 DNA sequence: TGTGCCAGCAGCCTCACTTGGTCGGGGCAAGAGACCCAGTACTTC. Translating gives CASSLTWSGQETQYF.

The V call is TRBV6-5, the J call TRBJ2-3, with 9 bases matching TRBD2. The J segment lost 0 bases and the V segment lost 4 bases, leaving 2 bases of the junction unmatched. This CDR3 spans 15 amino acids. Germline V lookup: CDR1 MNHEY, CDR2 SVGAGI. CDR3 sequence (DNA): TGTGCCAGCAGTTCTCTAGCGGGAAGCACAGATACGCAGTATTTT. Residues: CASSSLAGSTDTQYF.

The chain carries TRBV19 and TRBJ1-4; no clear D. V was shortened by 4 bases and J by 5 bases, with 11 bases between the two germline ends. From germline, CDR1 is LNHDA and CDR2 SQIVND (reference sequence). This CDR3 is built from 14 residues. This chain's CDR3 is CASSTRGKNEKLFF. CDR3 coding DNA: TGTGCCAGTAGTACCCGGGGAAAGAATGAAAAACTGTTTTTT.

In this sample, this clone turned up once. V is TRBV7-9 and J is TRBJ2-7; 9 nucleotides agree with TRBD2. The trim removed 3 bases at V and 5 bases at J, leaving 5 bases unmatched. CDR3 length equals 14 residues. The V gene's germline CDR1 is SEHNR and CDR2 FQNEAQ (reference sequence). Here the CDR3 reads CASSLGLAPHEQYF. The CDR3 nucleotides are TGTGCCAGCAGCTTGGGACTAGCTCCCCACGAGCAGTACTTC. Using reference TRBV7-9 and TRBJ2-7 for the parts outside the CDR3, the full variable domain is DTGVSQNPRHKITKRGQNVTFRCDPISEHNRLYWYRQTLGQGPEFLTYFQNEAQLEKSRLLSDRFSAERPKGSFSTLEIQRTEQGDSAMYLCASSLGLAPHEQYFGPGTRLTVT.

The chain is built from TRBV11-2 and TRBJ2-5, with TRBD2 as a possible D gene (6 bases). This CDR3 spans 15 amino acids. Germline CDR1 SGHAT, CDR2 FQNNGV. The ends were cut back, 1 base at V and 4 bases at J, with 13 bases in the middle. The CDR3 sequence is CASSLAGRGSETQYF. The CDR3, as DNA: TGTGCCAGCAGCTTAGCCGGGAGAGGGTCAGAGACCCAGTACTTC.

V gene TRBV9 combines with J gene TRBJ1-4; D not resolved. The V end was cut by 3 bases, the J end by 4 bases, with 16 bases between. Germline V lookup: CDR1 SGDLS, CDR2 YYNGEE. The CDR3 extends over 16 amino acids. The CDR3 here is CASSADQGPLNEKLFF. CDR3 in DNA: TGTGCCAGCAGCGCCGACCAAGGACCGCTTAATGAAAAACTGTTTTTT. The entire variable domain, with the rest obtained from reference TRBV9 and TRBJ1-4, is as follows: DSGVTQTPKHLITATGQRVTLRCSPRSGDLSVYWYQQSLDQGLQFLIQYYNGEERAKGNILERFSAQQFPDLHSELNLSSLELGDSALYFCASSADQGPLNEKLFFGSGTQLSVL.

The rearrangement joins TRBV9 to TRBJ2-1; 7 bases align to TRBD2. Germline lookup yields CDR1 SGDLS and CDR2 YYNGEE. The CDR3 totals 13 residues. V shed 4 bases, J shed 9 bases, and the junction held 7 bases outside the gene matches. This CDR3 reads CASSFSGSVEQFF. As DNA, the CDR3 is TGTGCCAGCAGCTTTAGCGGGTCGGTTGAGCAGTTCTTC.

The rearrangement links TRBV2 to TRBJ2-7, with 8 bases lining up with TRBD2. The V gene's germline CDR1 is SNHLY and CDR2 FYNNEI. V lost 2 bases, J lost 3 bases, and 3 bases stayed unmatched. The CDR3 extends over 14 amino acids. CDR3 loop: CASSESGGFYEQYF. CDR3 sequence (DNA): TGTGCCAGCAGTGAAAGCGGGGGTTTCTACGAGCAGTACTTC.

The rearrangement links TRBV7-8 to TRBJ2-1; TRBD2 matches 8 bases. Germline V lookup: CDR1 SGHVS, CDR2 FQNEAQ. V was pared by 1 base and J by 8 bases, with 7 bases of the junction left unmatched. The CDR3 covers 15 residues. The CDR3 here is CASSLDSSGRDEQFF. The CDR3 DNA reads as TGTGCCAGCAGCTTAGATTCTAGCGGGCGGGATGAGCAGTTCTTC.

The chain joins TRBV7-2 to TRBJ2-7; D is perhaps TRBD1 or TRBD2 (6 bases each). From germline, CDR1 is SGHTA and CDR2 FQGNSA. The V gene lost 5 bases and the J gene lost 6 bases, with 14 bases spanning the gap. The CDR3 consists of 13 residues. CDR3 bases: TGTGCCAGCAGCCCAACAGGGAGGTTCGAGCAGTACTTC. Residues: CASSPTGRFEQYF.

This CDR3 reads CAAQRGTGELFF. The DNA for the CDR3 is TGTGCCGCTCAACGGGGAACCGGGGAGCTGTTTTTT. V is TRBV2 and J is TRBJ2-2, with D perhaps TRBD2 (5 bases). V was trimmed by 11 bases and J by 5 bases, leaving 12 bases between them. The CDR3 has 12 amino acids. Germline CDR1 and CDR2: SNHLY and FYNNEI.

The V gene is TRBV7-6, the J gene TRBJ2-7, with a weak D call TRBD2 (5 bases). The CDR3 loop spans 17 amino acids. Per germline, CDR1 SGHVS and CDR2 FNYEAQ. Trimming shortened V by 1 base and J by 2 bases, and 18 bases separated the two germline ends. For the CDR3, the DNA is TGTGCCAGCAGCTTAGAATTCGGGGTCGCTCCGGCCTACGAGCAGTACTTC. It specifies CASSLEFGVAPAYEQYF.

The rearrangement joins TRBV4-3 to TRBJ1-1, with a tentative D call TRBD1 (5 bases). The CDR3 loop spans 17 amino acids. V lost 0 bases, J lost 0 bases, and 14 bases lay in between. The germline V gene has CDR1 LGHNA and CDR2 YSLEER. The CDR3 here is CASSQDWSPGMNTEAFF. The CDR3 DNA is TGCGCCAGCAGCCAAGATTGGTCGCCAGGGATGAACACTGAAGCTTTCTTT.